This T cell receptor beta chain was observed in a study of early T cells in non-severe SARS-CoV-2 infection. TCRdb fed the 5' RACE reads into MiXCR, producing one record per CDR3 protein. The data show tens of thousands of distinct CDR3 sequences, approximately 10% seen once. The CDR3 consists of 15 residues. Trimming cost V 1 base and J 2 bases, with 12 bases left between them. Germline CDR1 reads MNHNS; CDR2 reads SASEGT. This clonotype was counted at least ten times. This clonotype was obtained from an adult who was a healthcare worker with PCR-confirmed SARS-CoV-2 infection or an uninfected control (not recorded which). The chain couples TRBV6-1 to TRBJ2-7; a weak D match, TRBD2 (6 bases). The specimen was whole blood. CDR3 DNA: TGTGCCAGCAGTGAAGGTCTAGCGCCTACCTACGAGCAGTACTTC. Protein: CASSEGLAPTYEQYF.